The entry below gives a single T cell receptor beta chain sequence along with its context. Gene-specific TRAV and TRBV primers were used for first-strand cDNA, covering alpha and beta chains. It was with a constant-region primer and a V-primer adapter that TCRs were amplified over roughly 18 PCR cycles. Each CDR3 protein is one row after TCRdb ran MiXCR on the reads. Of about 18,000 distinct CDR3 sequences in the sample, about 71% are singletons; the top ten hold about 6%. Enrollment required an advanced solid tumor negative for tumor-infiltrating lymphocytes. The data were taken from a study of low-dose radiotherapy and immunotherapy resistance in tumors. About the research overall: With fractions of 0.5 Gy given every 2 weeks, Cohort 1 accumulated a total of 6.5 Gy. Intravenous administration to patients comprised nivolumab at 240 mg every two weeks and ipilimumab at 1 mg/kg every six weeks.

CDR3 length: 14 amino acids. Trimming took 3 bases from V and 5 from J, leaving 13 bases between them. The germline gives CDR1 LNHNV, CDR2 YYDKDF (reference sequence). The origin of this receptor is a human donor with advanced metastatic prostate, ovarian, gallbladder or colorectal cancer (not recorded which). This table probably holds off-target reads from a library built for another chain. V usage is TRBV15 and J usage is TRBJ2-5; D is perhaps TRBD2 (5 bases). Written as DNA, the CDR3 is TGTGCCACCAGCAGCGGGGTTAGGTCTGAGACCCAGTACTTC. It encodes CATSSGVRSETQYF.